A selection of T cell receptor beta chains follows, all from one sample in a study of identical twins. One entry per CDR3 protein results from TCRdb running MiXCR on the 5' RACE reads. The data contain 450,000 to 650,000 distinct CDR3 sequences, 13% to 15% of them singletons. This same sample was also part of a study on yellow fever vaccine responses in identical twins.

The sample comprised CD4+ T cells sorted from blood. Receptors were obtained from a woman in her late teens or twenties in good health. The CDR3 runs from the conserved cysteine through the conserved F or W. A D gene is named only where the DNA matches it firmly.

CDR3 length,D gene,J gene,V gene,CDR3 protein
14,TRBD1,TRBJ2-5,TRBV12-3/TRBV12-4,CASRGDRGQETQYF
13,-,TRBJ1-2,TRBV2,CASRPYRSYGYTF
14,-,TRBJ2-1,TRBV6-1,CASRGGDFYSEQFF
14,-,TRBJ2-5,TRBV28,CASSPGGYQETQYF
14,TRBD2,TRBJ2-7,TRBV12-3/TRBV12-4,CASSSVAGRDEQYF
17,-,TRBJ2-1,TRBV19,CASSIDMGASSYNEQFF
13,-,TRBJ1-5,TRBV7-6,CASSADTSQPQHF
14,-,TRBJ2-1,TRBV7-2,CASSSGVAYNEQFF
12,TRBD2,TRBJ2-1,TRBV5-1,CASKAGDNEQFF
14,TRBD1,TRBJ1-4,TRBV12-3/TRBV12-4,CASRAGQPNEKLFF
13,-,TRBJ2-2,TRBV6-1,CASSEFPFGELFF
14,-,TRBJ2-7,TRBV27,CASSRVADPYEQYF
13,-,TRBJ1-3,TRBV7-2,CASSSRTGNTIYF
14,-,TRBJ2-3,TRBV20-1,CSASGRTYTDTQYF
14,TRBD1,TRBJ2-3,TRBV20-1,CSARRTGGSDTQYF
12,-,TRBJ2-1,TRBV20-1,CSGRGSYNEQFF
17,-,TRBJ2-1,TRBV7-9,CASSLSRGRSSYNEQFF
13,TRBD1,TRBJ2-1,TRBV20-1,CSAGGTGGYEQFF
14,TRBD1,TRBJ1-1,TRBV12-3/TRBV12-4,CASRDRGMNTEAFF
12,TRBD1,TRBJ2-1,TRBV15,CATSRDQGQSFF
17,TRBD2,TRBJ2-1,TRBV12-3/TRBV12-4,CASSRGTSGRAYNEQFF
14,-,TRBJ2-5,TRBV10-3,CAISEQGPLGTQYF
15,-,TRBJ2-2,TRBV7-9,CASSLGARSTGELFF